This T cell receptor beta chain was identified in a study of blood T cell repertoires in COVID-19. V shed 5 bases and J shed 0 bases, with 7 bases lying between them. The CDR3 totals 13 residues. CDR1 LNHDA and CDR2 SQIVND come from the germline V gene (reference sequence). In the authors' methods: It was from reference gene primer amplification that nucleated cell counts were estimated. Some clones are missing from TCRdb's copy, which holds only in-frame ones; the method was immunoSEQ multiplex PCR. V, J and clone size are those of that table, while D and trimming were read from the DNA. The sample includes around 25,000 clones, around 79% of them seen just once.

The V call is TRBV19, the J call TRBJ1-1; a weak D match, TRBD1 (6 bases). The source is a man at least 80 years old with active or convalescent COVID-19. What was sequenced was peripheral blood. CDR3 loop: CASSDRMNTEAFF. CDR3 DNA sequence: TGTGCCAGTAGTGACAGGATGAACACTGAAGCTTTCTTT.